Following are 23 T cell receptor beta chains from one sample sequenced in a study of T cell changes during pregnancy in multiple sclerosis (dated by TCRdb to about 2019). The library was obtained by the immunoSEQ multiplex PCR assay. This immuneACCESS table, as held by TCRdb, lists in-frame sequences with V and J called but not all clones. Of the missing ones, under half trace to an unresolved V gene in checked studies; the others have no known cause. Present in this sample are tens of thousands of clones, 88% of which were seen just once. 1.5% to 2% of the sample belongs to the ten largest clones. Sequenced material: peripheral blood, taken in the first trimester of pregnancy. All receptors come from a female donor with multiple sclerosis, enrolled in a pregnancy study.

This clone was counted between two and nine times. In nucleotides, the CDR3 is TGCGCCAGCAGCTTTGGTCGACAGGGAGGTGAAGCTTTCTTT. This codes for CASSFGRQGGEAFF. J is TRBJ1-1 and V is TRBV5-1; 7 nucleotides match TRBD1. From germline, CDR1 is SGHRS and CDR2 YFSETQ. J gave up 7 bases and V 2 bases, and 8 bases lay outside the gene matches. This CDR3 comprises 14 residues. The whole variable domain, remainder taken from reference TRBV5-1 and TRBJ1-1, is KAGVTQTPRYLIKTRGQQVTLSCSPISGHRSVSWYQQTPGQGLQFLFEYFSETQRNKGNFPGRFSGRQFSNSRSEMNVSTLELGDSALYLCASSFGRQGGEAFFGQGTRLTVV.

The chain has TRBV27 and TRBJ1-2, with D maybe TRBD1 (5 bases). Per germline, CDR1 MNHEY and CDR2 SMNVEV (reference sequence). The CDR3 is 16 amino acids. Between the trimmed V and J ends, which lost 3 bases and 2 bases, there was a span of 16 bases. The CDR3 reads CASSLRPGILNYGYTF. CDR3 in DNA: TGTGCCAGCAGTTTGCGGCCAGGGATATTGAACTATGGCTACACCTTC.

This chain joins TRBV5-4 and TRBJ2-1, with D possibly being TRBD2 (6 bases). Germline CDR1 reads SGHNT; CDR2 reads YYREEE (reference sequence). Trimming took off 4 bases at V and 4 bases at J, with 15 bases between the two ends. The CDR3 extends over 15 amino acids. This CDR3 reads CASSRGTEEYNEQFF. The CDR3 coding sequence is TGTGCCAGCAGCCGCGGGACCGAGGAGTACAATGAGCAGTTCTTC.

The rearrangement joins TRBV7-9 to TRBJ2-1; D gene unclear. Germline-derived CDR1 and CDR2 are SEHNR and FQNEAQ (reference sequence). CDR3 length equals 15 residues. V dropped 4 bases and J dropped 4 bases, with 14 bases sitting between them. In nucleotides, the CDR3 is TGTGCCAGCAGCTCGTCCATGGGCCCTTACAATGAGCAGTTCTTC. Encoded protein: CASSSSMGPYNEQFF.

The J gene is TRBJ1-2, the V gene TRBV7-2; TRBD1 might be the D (6 bases). The CDR3 spans 15 residues. CDR1 SGHTA and CDR2 FQGNSA come from the germline V gene. Deletions cut 5 bases from V and 1 base from J, with 14 bases between. Written as DNA, the CDR3 is TGTGCCAGCAGCGTTGACAGGTCCCTTAACTATGGCTACACCTTC. It is translated as CASSVDRSLNYGYTF. The whole variable domain, filled in from reference TRBV7-2 and TRBJ1-2, reads GAGVSQSPSNKVTEKGKDVELRCDPISGHTALYWYRQSLGQGLEFLIYFQGNSAPDKSGLPSDRFSAERTGGSVSTLTIQRTQQEDSAVYLCASSVDRSLNYGYTFGSGTRLTVV.

A single count supports this clone. This chain links TRBV30 with TRBJ1-2, with D unresolved. The ends were cut back, 4 bases at V and 4 bases at J, with 10 bases in the middle. The CDR3 sequence is 12 residues long. Germline CDR1 reads GTSNPN; CDR2 reads SVGIG (reference sequence). CDR3 DNA: TGTGCCTGGACTCCTGACACCTATGGCTACACCTTC. Protein product: CAWTPDTYGYTF.

This clone was found a few times. The J gene is TRBJ1-2, the V gene TRBV11-2; TRBD1 matches 7 bases. With V trimmed by 7 bases and J by 3 bases, 8 bases remained unmatched. Germline CDR1 SGHAT, CDR2 FQNNGV. This CDR3 contains 14 residues. CDR3 DNA: TGTGCCAGCATCGGTCCAGGGGGGCACTATGGCTACACCTTC. It encodes CASIGPGGHYGYTF. Based on the CDR3 plus reference TRBV11-2 and TRBJ1-2, the full variable domain is EAGVAQSPRYKIIEKRQSVAFWCNPISGHATLYWYQQILGQGPKLLIQFQNNGVVDDSQLPKDRFSAERLKGVDSTLKIQPAKLEDSAVYLCASIGPGGHYGYTFGSGTRLTVV.

A single count supports this clone. This rearrangement joins TRBV14 to TRBJ1-2; 7 bases align to TRBD1. CDR3 length: 16 residues. Germline V gives CDR1 SGHDN, CDR2 FVKESK. V lost 2 bases to trimming and J lost 7 bases; unmatched junction nucleotides: 13. CDR3 in amino acids: CASSQWDDRDSGGYTF. In DNA form, the CDR3 reads TGTGCCAGCAGCCAATGGGACGACAGGGACAGCGGTGGCTACACCTTC.

The chain employs TRBV6-5 and TRBJ1-2; a weak D match, TRBD1 (5 bases). CDR1 MNHEY and CDR2 SVGAGI come from the germline V gene. The CDR3 runs 15 residues. Trimming removed 0 bases at V and 2 bases at J, with 10 bases between. The CDR3 DNA sequence: TGTGCCAGCAGTTACTCGCGGACAAACAACTATGGCTACACCTTC. This sequence encodes CASSYSRTNNYGYTF.

In this sample, this clone turned up a few times. The chain joins TRBV28 to TRBJ2-7, with D hard to call. CDR1 and CDR2 from the germline V gene are MDHEN and SYDVKM. The CDR3 covers 11 residues. V was clipped by 4 bases and J by 4 bases, with 5 bases between them. CDR3 protein: CASSSTYEQYF. The CDR3 coding sequence is TGTGCCAGCAGTTCGACTTACGAGCAGTACTTC.

The V call is TRBV5-1, the J call TRBJ2-5; TRBD2 aligns across 12 bases. CDR3 length: 17 amino acids. Germline V gene data show CDR1 as SGHRS and CDR2 as YFSETQ. Trimming removed 0 bases from V and 5 bases from J; junction bases left unmatched: 8. The CDR3 loop reads CASSLGLAGGPVETQYF. The CDR3 bases are TGCGCCAGCAGCTTGGGGCTAGCGGGAGGGCCGGTCGAGACCCAGTACTTC.

This chain joins TRBV13 and TRBJ1-1; possibly TRBD1 for D (6 bases). Germline CDR1 is PRHDT and CDR2 is FYEKMQ (reference sequence). CDR3 length: 15 amino acids. Trimming removed 6 bases from V and 2 bases from J, with 16 bases in between. The CDR3: CASSLIGQRNTEAFF. The DNA of the CDR3 is TGTGCCAGCAGTCTGATCGGACAGAGAAACACTGAAGCTTTCTTT.

The chain joins TRBV19 to TRBJ1-4; tentative D call: TRBD1 (6 bases). V was clipped by 7 bases and J by 7 bases, with 19 bases between them. The length of the CDR3 is 15 residues. CDR1 is LNHDA, CDR2 SQIVND, per germline (reference sequence). The CDR3 DNA is TGTGCCAGTACCGATGGGGGGGGCGTGGGTGAAAAACTGTTTTTT. Amino acids: CASTDGGGVGEKLFF.

This chain joins TRBV5-6 and TRBJ1-4; D remains ambiguous. CDR1 and CDR2 from the germline V gene are SGHDT and YYEEEE. The CDR3 is made up of 14 amino acids. V lost 1 base and J lost 5, with 9 bases in between. CDR3 protein: CASSLNSGNEKLFF. The DNA of the CDR3 is TGTGCCAGCAGCTTGAACAGTGGCAATGAAAAACTGTTTTTT.

The chain links TRBV2 to TRBJ1-3; maybe TRBD1 (5 bases). The CDR3 is made up of 13 amino acids. Germline values: CDR1 SNHLY, CDR2 FYNNEI. Deletions cut 2 bases from V and 8 bases from J, with 10 bases between. The CDR3 region is CASSELGGYTIYF. The CDR3, as DNA: TGTGCCAGCAGTGAACTCGGGGGTTACACCATATATTTT.

The chain recombines TRBV5-1 with TRBJ2-7; 15 positions agree with TRBD2. This CDR3 is 16 amino acids long. The trim removed 3 bases at V and 6 bases at J, leaving 7 bases unmatched. CDR1 is SGHRS, CDR2 YFSETQ, per germline. The CDR3 region is CASSSGLAGGGGEQYF. CDR3 DNA sequence: TGCGCCAGCAGCTCAGGACTAGCGGGAGGGGGGGGCGAGCAGTACTTC.

The chain combines TRBV5-1 with TRBJ2-7, with 12 bases that match TRBD1. V lost 5 bases to trimming and J lost 5 bases; unmatched junction nucleotides: 5. Per the germline V gene, CDR1 is SGHRS and CDR2 is YFSETQ. The CDR3 covers 14 residues. The CDR3 region is CASSSGTGGNEQYF. Written as DNA, the CDR3 is TGCGCCAGCAGTTCCGGGACAGGGGGCAACGAGCAGTACTTC.

The chain has TRBV18 and TRBJ2-2; D remains unclear. CDR1 is KGHSH and CDR2 is LQKENI in the germline V gene. Trimming took off 3 bases at V and 1 base at J, with 12 bases between the two ends. CDR3 size: 16 residues. The CDR3 loop reads CASSPLPRRNTGELFF. The CDR3 coding sequence is TGTGCCAGCTCACCCCTCCCTAGGAGGAACACCGGGGAGCTGTTTTTT. The variable domain in full, with the rest retrieved from reference TRBV18 and TRBJ2-2, is NAGVMQNPRHLVRRRGQEARLRCSPMKGHSHVYWYRQLPEEGLKFMVYLQKENIIDESGMPKERFSAEFPKEGPSILRIQQVVRGDSAAYFCASSPLPRRNTGELFFGEGSRLTVL.

The chain has TRBV5-1 and TRBJ2-7; 9 nucleotides match TRBD1. The CDR3 consists of 16 residues. The trim removed 3 bases at V and 3 bases at J, leaving 10 bases unmatched. CDR1 and CDR2 (germline): SGHRS, YFSETQ. In nucleotides, the CDR3 is TGCGCCAGCAGCTCGAGCCGCGGACAGGGGAACTACGAGCAGTACTTC. This codes for CASSSSRGQGNYEQYF.

The chain has TRBV19 and TRBJ2-2; 7 positions match TRBD2. The CDR3 sequence is 14 residues long. V lost 8 bases, J lost 6 bases, and 9 bases stayed unmatched. Germline values: CDR1 LNHDA, CDR2 SQIVND (reference sequence). In nucleotides, the CDR3 is TGTGCCAGTTACAATGCGGGAGCGGCCGGGGAGCTGTTTTTT. This gives the protein CASYNAGAAGELFF.

This clone was detected only a few times. The chain links TRBV7-9 to TRBJ2-7; D gene ambiguous. The CDR3 extends over 11 amino acids. Germline CDR1 is SEHNR and CDR2 is FQNEAQ (reference sequence). V lost 5 bases and J lost 0, with 2 bases in between. The chain's CDR3 is CASSHSYEQYF. The CDR3 DNA reads TGTGCCAGCAGCCACTCCTACGAGCAGTACTTC.

The rearrangement links TRBV9 to TRBJ2-1; 8 nucleotides line up with TRBD2. J gave up 8 bases and V 0 bases, and 7 bases lay outside the gene matches. The germline V gene encodes CDR1 SGDLS and CDR2 YYNGEE. This CDR3 is 15 amino acids long. The CDR3 reads CASSVGSGRAHEQFF. The CDR3 DNA reads as TGTGCCAGCAGCGTAGGGTCCGGGAGGGCCCATGAGCAGTTCTTC.

The V and J genes are TRBV6-6 and TRBJ1-1, with 9 bases matching TRBD1. The CDR3 runs 16 residues. Germline trimming cut 7 bases from V and 4 bases from J; bases unmatched to any gene: 13. Germline loops: CDR1 MNHNY, CDR2 SVGAGI (reference sequence). The chain's CDR3 is CASNAGQGPVGTEAFF. The CDR3 DNA follows: TGTGCCAGCAATGCCGGACAGGGGCCAGTGGGCACTGAAGCTTTCTTT.